The 8 T cell receptor beta chains in this list originate from one sample, sequenced in a study of blood T cell repertoires in COVID-19. Method: immunoSEQ multiplex PCR; TCRdb's copy keeps in-frame clones and lacks some. The sample shows roughly 260,000 clones, approximately 86% of them seen only once. Material for sequencing was PBMCs or T cells enriched from blood (not recorded which). The receptors were sampled from a woman between 18 and 29 years old who had recovered from COVID-19.

The chain uses TRBV6-2 or TRBV6-3 and TRBJ1-1, with D maybe TRBD1 (5 bases). CDR1 is MNHEY, CDR2 SVGEGT, per germline. The CDR3 sequence is 15 residues long. V lost 5 bases and J 2 bases, leaving 15 bases between the germline ends. The CDR3 DNA reads TGTGCCAGCAGTCGCCCGACAGCCCCTAACACTGAAGCTTTCTTT. Protein product: CASSRPTAPNTEAFF.

The chain uses TRBV3-1 (or the pseudogene TRBV3-2) and TRBJ1-4; D unresolved. In germline, CDR1 is LGHDT, CDR2 YNNKEL (reference sequence). V was shortened by 6 bases and J by 4 bases, with 27 bases between the two germline ends. CDR3 length equals 19 residues. The CDR3 coding sequence is TGTGCCAGCAGGCCAAGAAGGATTGCCCAAAGCGGCGGTAATGAAAAACTGTTTTTT. Translated, it gives CASRPRRIAQSGGNEKLFF.

The CDR3 region has the DNA TGTGCCAGCTCACCACTTCCTAGCACAGACAATGAGCAGTTCTTC. It is translated as CASSPLPSTDNEQFF. The chain recombines TRBV18 with TRBJ2-1; D is possibly TRBD2 (5 bases). The germline CDR1 and CDR2 sequences are KGHSH and LQKENI. The CDR3 has 15 residues. The germline V and J ends were trimmed by 1 base and 5 bases, with 12 bases remaining between them.

This clone was counted between two and nine times. In DNA, the CDR3 is TGTGCCAGCAGCTTGGGTCTGGGGGCGGGCAATCAGCCCCAGCATTTT. Its translation: CASSLGLGAGNQPQHF. The V and J genes are TRBV5-8 and TRBJ1-5, with a possible D match to TRBD1 (6 bases). V was clipped by 0 bases and J by 2 bases, with 12 bases between them. Germline CDR1 is SGHTS and CDR2 is YDEGEE. The CDR3 spans 16 residues.

The chain carries TRBV12-3 or TRBV12-4 and TRBJ1-2; the match to TRBD1 covers 7 bases. The CDR3 is 11 residues long. Trimming at V came to 5 bases and at J to 12 bases, leaving 6 bases not matched to a gene. CDR3 residues: CASSRTGLHTF. CDR3 coding DNA: TGTGCCAGCAGTCGGACAGGTCTCCACACCTTC.

This chain links TRBV5-8 with TRBJ2-1; D is unclear. The length of the CDR3 is 13 residues. The V and J ends lost 1 base and 10 bases respectively, with 12 bases between them. Per the germline V gene, CDR1 is SGHTS and CDR2 is YDEGEE. This CDR3 is CASSLTKFSEQFF. As DNA, the CDR3 is TGTGCCAGCAGCTTGACAAAGTTTAGCGAGCAGTTCTTC. Drawing the rest from reference TRBV5-8 and TRBJ2-1, the complete variable domain is EAGVTQSPTHLIKTRGQQATLRCSPISGHTSVYWYQQALGLGLQFLLWYDEGEERNRGNFPPRFSGRQFPNYSSELNVNALELEDSALYLCASSLTKFSEQFFGPGTRLTVL.

The chain links TRBV11-1 to TRBJ2-5; D ambiguous. Germline loops: CDR1 SGHAT, CDR2 FQDESV (reference sequence). This CDR3 has 11 residues. V was trimmed by 4 bases and J by 5 bases, leaving 5 bases between them. CDR3 region: CASSSRETQYF. The CDR3 nucleotides read TGTGCCAGCAGCTCTAGGGAGACCCAGTACTTC.

The V gene is TRBV5-4, the J gene TRBJ1-4, with D possibly matching TRBD1 (5 bases). Trimming stripped 2 bases from V and 13 bases from J, with 9 bases between. CDR1 and CDR2 from the germline V gene are SGHNT and YYREEE (reference sequence). CDR3 length: 11 amino acids. This CDR3 reads CASSFGGRLFF. The CDR3 bases are TGTGCCAGCAGCTTCGGGGGAAGACTGTTTTTT.